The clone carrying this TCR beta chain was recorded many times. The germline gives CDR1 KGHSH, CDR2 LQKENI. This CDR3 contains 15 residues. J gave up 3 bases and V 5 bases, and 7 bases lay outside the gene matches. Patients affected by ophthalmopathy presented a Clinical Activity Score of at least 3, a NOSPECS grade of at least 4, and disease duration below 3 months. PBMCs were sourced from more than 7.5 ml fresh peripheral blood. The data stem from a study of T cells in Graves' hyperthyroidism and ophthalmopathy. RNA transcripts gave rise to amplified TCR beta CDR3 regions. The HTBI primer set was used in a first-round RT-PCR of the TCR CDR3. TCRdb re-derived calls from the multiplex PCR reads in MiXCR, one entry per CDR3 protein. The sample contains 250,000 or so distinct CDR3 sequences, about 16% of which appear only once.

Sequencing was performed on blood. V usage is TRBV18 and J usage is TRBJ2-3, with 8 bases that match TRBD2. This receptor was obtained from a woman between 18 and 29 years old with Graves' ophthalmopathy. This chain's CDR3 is CASSETSGGTDTQYF. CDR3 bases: TGTGCCAGCTCAGAAACTAGCGGAGGTACAGATACGCAGTATTTT.